Here is one TCR beta chain with its context. The clone's antigen remains unknown. It has no much larger one-base neighbor in the sample; base qualities were not kept. These data are taken from a study of blood T cell repertoires in COVID-19 (dated by TCRdb to 2018 to 2020). For the wider study: The collaborator samples originated in the United States, Italy and Spain and spanned the acute and convalescent phases of COVID-19. The prospective study material was composed of cDNA or gDNA derived from T cells, B-cell-depleted T cells, or PBMCs. Subjects who had been exposed to COVID-19, were actively infected with it, or had recovered from it provided the deeply sampled blood TCRbeta repertoires that made up the dataset. A freely available public database, intended as a resource for researchers studying the immune response to SARS-CoV-2, is where the repertoires were released. Samples came from the ongoing ImmuneRACE study (first 160 participants) plus 1,254 subjects from 6 global collaborators. Sample metadata almost always included a de-identified subject ID, COVID-19 status, age in years and sex. Where HLA class I and class II types were available, the types were taken from metadata supplied by the sample provider, not from assay-based typing.

Results the study describes overall, beyond this receptor: The amount of clinical and demographic metadata varied by source and participant and was provided uncurated.

TCRbeta CDR3 regions were amplified from genomic DNA by means of the immunoSEQ Assay, a bias-controlled multiplex PCR. The study's processing was this. Within the assay, amplification of reference gene primers was used to estimate how many nucleated cells each sample contained. Sequence reads were collapsed and filtered to measure the absolute abundance of every unique TCRbeta CDR3 rearrangement. For each sample, productive Simpson clonality was calculated by taking the square root of Simpson's diversity index across productive rearrangements. Held by TCRdb, this immuneACCESS table contains in-frame sequences only and omits some clones. Under half of the omission traces to an unresolved V gene where checked; the cause of the rest is unknown. That table furnishes V, J and clone size, whereas the DNA furnished D and trimming. In this sample the table shows a few hundred thousand clones, about 87% of which occur a single time. About 7% of the sample lies in the top ten.

Spanning cysteine to phenylalanine, the CDR3 consists of 14 amino acids. Here the CDR3 DNA is all that survives: 42 bases in frame from base 1. Trimming accounts for 7 bases at V and 3 bases at J, while the number of junction bases matched to no gene is 7. Based on the germline V gene, the CDR1 and CDR2 sequences are KGHDR and SFDVKD. A second Seattle source provided samples from volunteer blood donors who had recovered from COVID-19. The collaborating institutions used their own protocols to collect whole blood in K2EDTA tubes. For TCRbeta analysis, collaborators shipped samples in one of three forms: frozen whole blood, isolated PBMCs, or DNA extracted from either of those sample types.

Sequenced material: peripheral blood. This sequence originates from a woman in her 30s who had recovered from COVID-19. Here the chain combines TRBV24-1 and TRBJ2-7; TRBD2 lines up with 8 middle nucleotides. For the CDR3, the sequence is CATRASGGGYEQYF. In nucleotide form, the sequence is TGTGCCACCAGAGCCAGCGGGGGTGGCTACGAGCAGTACTTC.